This TCR beta chain was documented in a study of T cell responses to AZD1222 COVID-19 vaccine. General observations from the study: Elevations in Spike-specific TCR breadth and depth followed administration of two AZD1222 doses. Donors skewed white British and female; clonal diversity was possibly underestimated. Repertoire samples came only from after the peak T cell response.

Notes on this clone: The antigen remains unidentified.

Second-dose recipients at about 4 or about 12 weeks were treated as one pooled group. V lost 5 bases to trimming and J lost 2 bases, with 13 bases between them. The germline gives CDR1 MNHEY, CDR2 SVGAGI. The CDR3 extends over 15 amino acids. The repertoire was sequenced with immunoSEQ multiplex PCR; TCRdb's copy has only in-frame clones and lacks some. The repertoire consists of 140,000 to 150,000 clones, with roughly 93% occurring once and the leading ten covering roughly 2%. This sample comprised peripheral blood, obtained 28 days after the second AZD1222 dose. This clonotype originated in an adult who received the AZD1222 COVID-19 vaccine. The V call is TRBV6-5, the J call TRBJ1-5, with a weak D call TRBD1 (6 bases). In DNA form, the CDR3 reads TGTGCCAGCAGTCGAGGGGGGACGGGCAATCAGCCCCAGCATTTT. It is translated as CASSRGGTGNQPQHF.